These 31 T cell receptor beta chains originate from one sample sequenced in a study of T-cell memory formation after mild COVID-19. MiXCR was run by TCRdb on the 5' RACE reads, yielding one entry per CDR3 protein. The data hold approximately 570,000 distinct CDR3 sequences, with approximately 19% observed a single time. Sequenced material: PBMCs or a T cell subset sorted from them (not recorded which). These receptor sequences come from an adult woman who had mild COVID-19 (a few samples of this study predate the infection). Cell type and time point are not known.

This clonotype showed up just a few times. CDR3 bases: TGTGCCAGCAGCAAAAGCCACGAGCAGTACTTC. Translating gives CASSKSHEQYF. The chain joins TRBV9 to TRBJ2-7, with D hard to call. The CDR3 is 11 residues long. Per the germline V gene, CDR1 is SGDLS and CDR2 is YYNGEE. The V gene lost 4 bases and the J gene lost 5 bases, with 7 bases spanning the gap.

This clonotype was detected only a few times. This likely traces to a read error, being one base from a far larger clone. The V gene is TRBV7-9, the J gene TRBJ2-5; D unresolved. Germline V CDR1 and CDR2: SEHNR, FQNEAQ (reference sequence). The CDR3 is 11 amino acids. V was clipped by 6 bases and J by 5 bases, with 7 bases between them. The CDR3 region has the DNA TGTGCCAGCAGGTTCGGGGAGACCCAGTACTTC. The encoded protein is CASRFGETQYF.

This clonotype was found a few times. The chain couples TRBV10-3 to TRBJ2-3, with D perhaps matching TRBD2 (6 bases). The CDR3 is 13 residues long. The V gene lost 4 bases and the J gene lost 6 bases, with 11 bases spanning the gap. The germline V gene has CDR1 ENHRY and CDR2 SYGVKD. The CDR3 DNA is TGTGCCATCAGTGGGACTGGGGGGGATACGCAGTATTTT. It specifies CAISGTGGDTQYF.

The chain carries TRBV12-3 or TRBV12-4 and TRBJ1-1; D perhaps matches TRBD1 (5 bases). V lost 6 bases and J lost 1, with 18 bases in between. The CDR3 extends over 16 amino acids. The CDR3 DNA follows: TGTGCCAGCAGCCTTGGGGTACAGGCTAAGAACACTGAAGCTTTCTTT. It yields the protein CASSLGVQAKNTEAFF.

This clonotype was detected a few times. The chain recombines TRBV11-2 with TRBJ1-3; D might be TRBD1 (5 bases). The CDR3 spans 16 residues. Germline V gene lookup returns CDR1 SGHAT and CDR2 FQNNGV. The V end lost 3 bases, the J end lost 0 bases, and 12 bases lay between the germline ends. The CDR3 spells CASSLVPTASGNTIYF. The CDR3 DNA reads TGTGCCAGCAGCTTGGTTCCGACAGCCTCTGGAAACACCATATATTTT.

This clonotype appeared many times. The V gene is TRBV20-1, the J gene TRBJ2-7, with 11 bases that match TRBD2. V gave up 5 bases and J gave up 0 bases; unmatched junction bases: 9. CDR1 and CDR2 from the germline V gene are DFQATT and SNEGSKA (reference sequence). This CDR3 is built from 16 residues. The CDR3 nucleotides are TGCAGTGCTTTCAAGCCTAGCGGGAGGCTCTCCTACGAGCAGTACTTC. This encodes CSAFKPSGRLSYEQYF.

This clonotype appeared a few times. The chain is built from TRBV7-9 and TRBJ1-2; D is undetermined. This CDR3 is built from 16 residues. Germline assignment: CDR1 SEHNR and CDR2 FQNEAQ (reference sequence). The ends were cut back, 1 base at V and 3 bases at J, with 15 bases in the middle. This CDR3 reads CASSLGLGTSYYGYTF. The DNA for the CDR3 is TGTGCCAGCAGCTTAGGGTTAGGAACAAGCTACTATGGCTACACCTTC.

The J gene is TRBJ1-5, the V gene TRBV6-1, with D possibly TRBD1 on 5 matching bases. The CDR3 loop spans 16 amino acids. Deletions cut 2 bases from V and 5 bases from J, with 16 bases between. Germline CDR1 and CDR2: MNHNS and SASEGT. The CDR3 DNA is TGTGCCAGCAGTGAATCTCCCGGGGCGGGTGATCAGCCCCAGCATTTT. Protein: CASSESPGAGDQPQHF.

V and J are TRBV5-5 and TRBJ2-4; D remains ambiguous. V was clipped by 0 bases and J by 6 bases, with 13 bases between them. Germline CDR1 reads SGHKS; CDR2 reads YYEKEE (reference sequence). The CDR3 is 15 amino acids. The CDR3 loop reads CASSLAPIESNIQYF. CDR3 sequence (DNA): TGTGCCAGCAGCTTGGCACCGATTGAGTCAAACATTCAGTACTTC.

There are many counts of this clonotype. The chain carries TRBV5-1 and TRBJ2-3; 8 bases align to TRBD1. The CDR3 contains 16 residues. Germline V gives CDR1 SGHRS, CDR2 YFSETQ. J was trimmed by 1 base and V by 0 bases; bases with no gene match: 4. CDR3 loop: CASSLAGTGGTDTQYF. CDR3 DNA: TGCGCCAGCAGCTTGGCCGGGACAGGAGGCACAGATACGCAGTATTTT.

The gene calls are TRBV12-3 or TRBV12-4 and TRBJ2-7; D tentatively reads TRBD1 or TRBD2 (5 bases each). The CDR3 is 13 residues long. The germline V and J ends were trimmed by 1 base and 7 bases, with 11 bases remaining between them. CDR3 DNA: TGTGCCAGCAGTTTAGGGGACGCATTAGAGCAGTACTTC. This codes for CASSLGDALEQYF.

V gene TRBV12-3 or TRBV12-4 combines with J gene TRBJ2-7, with D tentatively TRBD2 (6 bases). The CDR3 covers 13 residues. Trimming pared 9 bases from V and 2 bases from J, leaving 14 bases between. Here the CDR3 reads CARREDGAYEQYF. In DNA, the CDR3 is TGTGCCAGAAGGGAGGATGGGGCCTACGAGCAGTACTTC.

This clonotype showed up just a few times. The chain recombines TRBV5-6 with TRBJ2-7, with 9 bases identical to TRBD2. Germline V CDR1 and CDR2: SGHDT, YYEEEE. The CDR3 length is 15 residues. Germline trimming cut 1 base from V and 1 base from J; bases unmatched to any gene: 3. Here the CDR3 DNA reads TGTGCCAGCAGCTTGAGCGGGAGGTATTCCTACGAGCAGTACTTC. It encodes CASSLSGRYSYEQYF.

This clonotype was detected a few times. This rearrangement joins TRBV12-3 or TRBV12-4 to TRBJ2-1; D remains unclear. With 2 bases removed from V and 0 bases from J, the gap between germline ends came to 8 bases. The CDR3 totals 15 residues. CDR3 sequence: CASSLYPSSYNEQFF. CDR3 nucleotide sequence: TGTGCCAGCAGTTTATATCCGAGCTCCTACAATGAGCAGTTCTTC.

V and J are TRBV7-2 and TRBJ2-5, with 13 positions matching TRBD2. J lost 5 bases, V lost 4 bases, and 7 bases had no gene match. The CDR3 covers 16 residues. Germline values: CDR1 SGHTA, CDR2 FQGNSA. Written as DNA, the CDR3 is TGTGCCAGCAGCTACCGGGGACTAGCGGGGCAGGAGACCCAGTACTTC. Translation gives CASSYRGLAGQETQYF.

This sequence joins TRBV15 and TRBJ1-2; 8 nucleotides match TRBD1. CDR1 LNHNV and CDR2 YYDKDF come from the germline V gene (reference sequence). V shed 2 bases and J 2 bases; nucleotides not matched to a gene: 13. The CDR3 length is 18 residues. CDR3 DNA sequence: TGTGCCACCAGCAGACCTACCGGGACAGGAAATTCCAACTATGGCTACACCTTC. It encodes CATSRPTGTGNSNYGYTF.

This clonotype was counted only a few times. This chain links TRBV28 with TRBJ2-5; tentatively, D is TRBD2 (5 bases). Trimming took 6 bases from V and 2 from J, leaving 13 bases between them. Germline V gene sequence: CDR1 MDHEN, CDR2 SYDVKM. This CDR3 comprises 14 residues. CDR3 sequence (DNA): TGTGCCAGCAGCAACCCGGAGGAGCAAGAGACCCAGTACTTC. It specifies CASSNPEEQETQYF.

In this sample, this clonotype turned up a few times. V is TRBV7-2 and J is TRBJ2-7, with 7 bases aligning to TRBD2. The length of the CDR3 is 14 residues. Germline V gene data show CDR1 as SGHTA and CDR2 as FQGNSA. V lost 1 base, J lost 5 bases, and 5 bases stayed unmatched. The CDR3 DNA reads TGTGCCAGCAGCTTAGTCGGGAGCGGGAACGAGCAGTACTTC. Encoded protein: CASSLVGSGNEQYF. The variable domain in full, completed from reference TRBV7-2 and TRBJ2-7, reads GAGVSQSPSNKVTEKGKDVELRCDPISGHTALYWYRQSLGQGLEFLIYFQGNSAPDKSGLPSDRFSAERTGGSVSTLTIQRTQQEDSAVYLCASSLVGSGNEQYFGPGTRLTVT.

This clonotype was seen only a few times. The chain links TRBV6-2 or TRBV6-3 to TRBJ2-5; TRBD1 matches at 8 bases. V lost 5 bases and J lost 2; bases outside the gene matches: 13. The CDR3 sequence is 17 residues long. Germline CDR1 is MNHEY and CDR2 is SVGEGT. The CDR3 reads CASSKPPPGQVQETQYF. The CDR3 DNA sequence: TGTGCCAGCAGTAAGCCCCCTCCGGGACAGGTACAAGAGACCCAGTACTTC.

J is TRBJ2-1 and V is TRBV7-2; D remains ambiguous. The CDR3 runs 13 residues. Germline loops: CDR1 SGHTA, CDR2 FQGNSA. Deletions cut 1 base from V and 12 bases from J, with 13 bases between. The CDR3 loop reads CASSLVSQPGQFF. The CDR3 DNA is TGTGCCAGCAGCTTAGTATCTCAGCCGGGGCAGTTCTTC.

The chain recombines TRBV5-1 with TRBJ2-7; TRBD2 matches at 13 bases. The CDR3 consists of 17 residues. Germline V gene lookup returns CDR1 SGHRS and CDR2 YFSETQ. The trim removed 3 bases at V and 7 bases at J, leaving 13 bases unmatched. CDR3 DNA sequence: TGCGCCAGCAGCTCGGGACTAGCGGGACGCAATCTGGGGGAGCAGTACTTC. This gives the protein CASSSGLAGRNLGEQYF. Complete variable domain (other parts from reference TRBV5-1 and TRBJ2-7): KAGVTQTPRYLIKTRGQQVTLSCSPISGHRSVSWYQQTPGQGLQFLFEYFSETQRNKGNFPGRFSGRQFSNSRSEMNVSTLELGDSALYLCASSSGLAGRNLGEQYFGPGTRLTVT.

This chain connects TRBV5-1 to TRBJ2-1, with TRBD2 identical over 10 bases. The V and J ends lost 3 bases and 2 bases, in that order; junction bases with no gene match: 11. Germline V gene data show CDR1 as SGHRS and CDR2 as YFSETQ. The CDR3 totals 18 residues. For the CDR3, the DNA is TGCGCCAGCAGCTGGGCCGGGACTAGCGAGTTCCCCTACAATGAGCAGTTCTTC. Translation gives CASSWAGTSEFPYNEQFF.

This clonotype has only a few counts. The genes are TRBV27 and TRBJ2-5, with TRBD2 matching over 14 bases. V lost 3 bases, J lost 4 bases, and 7 bases stayed unmatched. The germline gives CDR1 MNHEY, CDR2 SMNVEV (reference sequence). The length of the CDR3 is 17 residues. The CDR3 nucleotides are TGTGCCAGCAGTTTGGGGACTAGCGGGGGAAAGGGAGAGACCCAGTACTTC. Translating gives CASSLGTSGGKGETQYF.

The chain carries TRBV5-6 and TRBJ2-5, with no clear D. The CDR3 totals 15 residues. The V gene's germline CDR1 is SGHDT and CDR2 YYEEEE. V was trimmed by 0 bases and J by 1 base, leaving 10 bases between them. CDR3 coding DNA: TGTGCCAGCAGCTTGGTGCTCAGACTCCAAGAGACCCAGTACTTC. Translated, it gives CASSLVLRLQETQYF. The full variable domain, completed using reference TRBV5-6 and TRBJ2-5, is DAGVTQSPTHLIKTRGQQVTLRCSPKSGHDTVSWYQQALGQGPQFIFQYYEEEERQRGNFPDRFSGHQFPNYSSELNVNALLLGDSALYLCASSLVLRLQETQYFGPGTRLLVL.

This chain joins TRBV6-6 and TRBJ1-4; perhaps TRBD1 as D (6 bases). V lost 2 bases, J lost 7 bases, and 17 bases lay in between. The CDR3 contains 16 residues. The germline V gene has CDR1 MNHNY and CDR2 SVGAGI (reference sequence). CDR3 sequence: CASSYTIGGPGEKLFF. As DNA, the CDR3 is TGTGCCAGCAGTTACACTATCGGGGGGCCTGGTGAAAAACTGTTTTTT.

This rearrangement joins TRBV4-1 to TRBJ1-1; possible D gene TRBD1, 6 bases. Trimming stripped 0 bases from V and 5 bases from J, with 10 bases between. This CDR3 is built from 14 residues. The germline V gene encodes CDR1 MGHRA and CDR2 YSYEKL. CDR3 sequence reads: CASSQDHRVTEAFF. Written as DNA, the CDR3 is TGCGCCAGCAGCCAAGATCACAGGGTAACTGAAGCTTTCTTT.

CDR3 nucleotide sequence: TGTGCCAGCAGCGTGTCCGGGACAGGGGTTGAAAAACTGTTTTTT. Translated: CASSVSGTGVEKLFF. V and J are TRBV5-5 and TRBJ1-4; TRBD1 agrees at 10 bases. Looked up from germline, CDR1 is SGHKS and CDR2 is YYEKEE (reference sequence). The CDR3 totals 15 residues. The V and J ends lost 4 bases and 7 bases, in that order; junction bases with no gene match: 7.

The genes are TRBV6-2 or TRBV6-3 and TRBJ2-2; a weak D match, TRBD2 (6 bases). The germline V and J ends were trimmed by 6 bases and 6 bases, with 17 bases remaining between them. This CDR3 is 15 amino acids long. Germline V gene sequence: CDR1 MNHEY, CDR2 SVGEGT. Here the CDR3 reads CASSPPGLFPGELFF. The CDR3 DNA sequence: TGTGCCAGCAGCCCCCCGGGACTTTTTCCCGGGGAGCTGTTTTTT.

The V gene is TRBV24-1, the J gene TRBJ2-2, with 7 bases aligning to TRBD2. Germline lookup yields CDR1 KGHDR and CDR2 SFDVKD. Losses at the gene ends were 1 base for V and 1 base for J; bases not matched to a gene: 2. The CDR3 consists of 16 residues. CDR3 coding DNA: TGTGCCACCAGTGATTTTAGCGGGCAGAACACCGGGGAGCTGTTTTTT. It translates to CATSDFSGQNTGELFF.

This clonotype appeared a few times. The J gene is TRBJ2-7, the V gene TRBV14, with 8 bases lining up with TRBD1. The CDR3 runs to 15 residues. Germline trimming cut 4 bases from V and 4 bases from J; bases unmatched to any gene: 9. Germline V CDR1 and CDR2: SGHDN, FVKESK. The CDR3 reads CASSPYRGRSYEQYF. CDR3 DNA: TGTGCCAGCAGCCCCTACAGGGGGAGGTCGTACGAGCAGTACTTC.

This clonotype was counted many times. This rearrangement joins TRBV30 to TRBJ2-1; a weak D match, TRBD2 (5 bases). The CDR3 contains 12 residues. Germline loops: CDR1 GTSNPN, CDR2 SVGIG (reference sequence). V was pared by 3 bases and J by 8 bases, with 11 bases between. CDR3 DNA: TGTGCCTGGAGACTTAGCGTGGATGAGCAGTTCTTC. This encodes CAWRLSVDEQFF.